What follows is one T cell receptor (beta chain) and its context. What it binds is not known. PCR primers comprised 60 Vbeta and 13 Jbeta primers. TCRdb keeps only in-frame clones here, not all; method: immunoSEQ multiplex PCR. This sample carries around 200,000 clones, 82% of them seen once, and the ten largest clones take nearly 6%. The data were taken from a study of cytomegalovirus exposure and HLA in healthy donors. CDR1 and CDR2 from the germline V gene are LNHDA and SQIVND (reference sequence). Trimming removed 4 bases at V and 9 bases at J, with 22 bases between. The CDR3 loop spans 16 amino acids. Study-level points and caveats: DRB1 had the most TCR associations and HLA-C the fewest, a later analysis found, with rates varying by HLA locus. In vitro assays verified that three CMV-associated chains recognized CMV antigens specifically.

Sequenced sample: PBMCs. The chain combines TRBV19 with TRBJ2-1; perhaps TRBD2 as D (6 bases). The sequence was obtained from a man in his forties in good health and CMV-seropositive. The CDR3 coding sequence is TGTGCCAGTAGTAACCCACTAGCTATGGGCAACGGTGAGCAGTTCTTC. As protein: CASSNPLAMGNGEQFF. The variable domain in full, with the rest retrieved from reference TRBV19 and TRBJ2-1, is DGGITQSPKYLFRKEGQNVTLSCEQNLNHDAMYWYRQDPGQGLRLIYYSQIVNDFQKGDIAEGYSVSREKKESFPLTVTSAQKNPTAFYLCASSNPLAMGNGEQFFGPGTRLTVL.